This T cell receptor (beta chain) was documented in a study of cytomegalovirus exposure and HLA in healthy donors. In the PCR, 60 Vbeta and 13 Jbeta primers were used. In the source study's methods: About 10 million shared chains were among the about 80 million unique TCR beta chains that a later analysis counted. Sequencing used immunoSEQ multiplex PCR; TCRdb keeps in-frame clones, though not all of them. For V, J and clone size, that table is used; D and trimming come from the DNA. The sample contains about 120,000 clones, about 60% of which appear only once. CDR1 LNHDA and CDR2 SQIVND come from the germline V gene (reference sequence). CDR3 length equals 15 residues. Trimming cost V 1 base and J 1 base; bases outside gene matches: 3.

This clonotype originated in a man between 35 and 55 years old in good health and CMV-seropositive. The specimen was PBMCs. The chain combines TRBV19 with TRBJ2-7; 8 bases are shared with TRBD1. The CDR3 is CASSIGTGISYEQYF. The CDR3 nucleotides read TGTGCCAGTAGTATAGGGACAGGGATATCCTACGAGCAGTACTTC.